A selection of T cell receptor beta chains follows, all from one sample in a study of blood T cell repertoires in COVID-19. Method: immunoSEQ multiplex PCR; TCRdb's copy keeps in-frame clones and lacks some. The sample shows about 140,000 clones, around 81% of them seen only once. The sequencing input was peripheral blood. The receptors were gathered from a human donor in a cohort sampled during active COVID-19. Both conserved end residues are part of each CDR3. The D gene is left open where the match is weak. Clone sizes are given selectively: once, few, many, or a class where the clone is expanded.

TRBV5-4,TRBD2,-,TRBJ2-3,CASSRRPAGGGTDTQYF,TGTGCCAGCAGCCGTCGGCCAGCGGGAGGGGGCACAGATACGCAGTATTTT
TRBV3-1/TRBV3-2,TRBD2,-,TRBJ2-2,CASSSAGLAGLTGELFF,TGTGCCAGCAGCTCAGCGGGACTAGCGGGACTCACCGGGGAGCTGTTTTTT
TRBV19,-,-,TRBJ1-4,CASSIGSFSGEKLFF,TGTGCCAGTAGTATAGGGAGTTTTAGCGGTGAAAAACTGTTTTTT
TRBV27,TRBD2,few,TRBJ2-7,CASSPRGVEQYF,TGTGCCAGCAGCCCCCGGGGGGTTGAGCAGTACTTC
TRBV27,-,once,TRBJ1-1,CASSSMTGNTEAFF,TGTGCCAGCAGTTCGATGACAGGGAACACTGAAGCTTTCTTT
TRBV6-6,-,-,TRBJ1-5,CASSYSGVQPQHF,TGTGCCAGCAGTTACTCAGGGGTTCAGCCCCAGCATTTT
TRBV11-3,TRBD2,-,TRBJ2-3,CASWRRIAGSTDTQYF,TGTGCCAGCTGGAGGAGGATAGCGGGCAGCACAGATACGCAGTATTTT
TRBV13,TRBD1,-,TRBJ1-2,CASSVGQGSGYTF,TGTGCCAGCAGCGTGGGACAGGGGTCTGGCTACACCTTC
TRBV27,-,-,TRBJ1-6,CASRMQGRNSPLHF,TGTGCCAGCAGAATGCAGGGGCGGAATTCACCCCTCCACTTT
TRBV7-9,-,-,TRBJ2-3,CASSLGTFTDTQYF,TGTGCCAGCAGCCTTGGGACATTCACAGATACGCAGTATTTT
TRBV7-6,TRBD2,-,TRBJ2-7,CASSVVAGSGEQYF,TGTGCCAGCAGCGTCGTAGCGGGATCGGGCGAGCAGTACTTC
TRBV4-2,-,-,TRBJ1-1,CASSQDFNSLFEAFF,TGTGCCAGCAGCCAAGATTTCAACAGCCTATTTGAAGCTTTCTTT
TRBV27,-,-,TRBJ2-4,CASRTIRGQNIQYF,TGTGCCAGCCGTACCATCAGGGGTCAAAACATTCAGTACTTC
TRBV5-1,-,-,TRBJ1-3,CASMEGSGNTIYF,TGCGCCAGTATGGAGGGCTCTGGAAACACCATATATTTT
TRBV6-5,-,medium-sized,TRBJ2-2,CASKTRRNTGELFF,TGTGCCAGCAAAACCAGGCGAAACACCGGGGAGCTGTTTTTT
TRBV28,TRBD2,few,TRBJ2-1,CASSLTSGWDNEQFF,TGTGCCAGCAGCCTGACTAGCGGGTGGGACAATGAGCAGTTCTTC
TRBV18,TRBD1,-,TRBJ1-1,CASSPLQGDTEAFF,TGTGCCAGCTCACCACTCCAGGGGGACACTGAAGCTTTCTTT
TRBV5-1,TRBD1,-,TRBJ2-3,CASSPTGDTQYF,TGCGCCAGCAGCCCGACAGGGGATACGCAGTATTTT
TRBV9,-,-,TRBJ2-1,CASSDRVSGNEQFF,TGTGCCAGCAGCGACAGGGTTTCAGGGAATGAGCAGTTCTTC
TRBV24-1,TRBD2,-,TRBJ2-3,CAIPTSVRHGDTQYF,TGTGCCATCCCGACTAGCGTGAGGCATGGAGATACGCAGTATTTT
TRBV9,TRBD1,few,TRBJ2-1,CASSQTGTVYNEQFF,TGTGCCAGCAGCCAGACCGGGACAGTCTACAATGAGCAGTTCTTC
TRBV18,TRBD1,-,TRBJ1-1,CASSPRQGMNTEAFF,TGTGCCAGCTCACCAAGACAGGGGATGAACACTGAAGCTTTCTTT
TRBV9,TRBD2,-,TRBJ2-2,CASSASGTDTGELFF,TGTGCCAGCAGCGCAAGCGGGACGGACACCGGGGAGCTGTTTTTT
TRBV5-3,-,-,TRBJ2-5,CARSLGRKLVNQETQYF,TGTGCCAGAAGCTTGGGTCGGAAACTAGTTAATCAAGAGACCCAGTACTTC
TRBV27,TRBD1,-,TRBJ2-7,CASSSPGTGGYEQYF,TGTGCCAGCAGTTCCCCCGGGACAGGGGGCTACGAGCAGTACTTC